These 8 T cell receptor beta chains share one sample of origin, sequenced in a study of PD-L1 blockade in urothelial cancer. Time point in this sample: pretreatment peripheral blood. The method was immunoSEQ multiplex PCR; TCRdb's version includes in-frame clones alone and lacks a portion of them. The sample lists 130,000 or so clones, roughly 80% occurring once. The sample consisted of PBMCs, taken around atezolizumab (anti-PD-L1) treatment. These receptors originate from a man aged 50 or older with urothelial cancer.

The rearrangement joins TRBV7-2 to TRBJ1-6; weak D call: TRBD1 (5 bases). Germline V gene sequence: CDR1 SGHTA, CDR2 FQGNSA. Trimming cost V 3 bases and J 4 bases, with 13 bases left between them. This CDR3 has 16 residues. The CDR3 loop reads CASSLGSGTYNSPLHF. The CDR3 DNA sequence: TGTGCCAGCAGCTTGGGGTCCGGGACTTATAATTCACCCCTCCACTTT.

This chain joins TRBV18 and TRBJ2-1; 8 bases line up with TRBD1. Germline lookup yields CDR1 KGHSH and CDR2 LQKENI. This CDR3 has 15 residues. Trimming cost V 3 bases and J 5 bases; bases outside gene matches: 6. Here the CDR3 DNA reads TGTGCCAGCTCACCGGACAGGGTTAGGGACAATGAGCAGTTCTTC. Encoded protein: CASSPDRVRDNEQFF. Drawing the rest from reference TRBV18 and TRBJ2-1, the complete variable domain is NAGVMQNPRHLVRRRGQEARLRCSPMKGHSHVYWYRQLPEEGLKFMVYLQKENIIDESGMPKERFSAEFPKEGPSILRIQQVVRGDSAAYFCASSPDRVRDNEQFFGPGTRLTVL.

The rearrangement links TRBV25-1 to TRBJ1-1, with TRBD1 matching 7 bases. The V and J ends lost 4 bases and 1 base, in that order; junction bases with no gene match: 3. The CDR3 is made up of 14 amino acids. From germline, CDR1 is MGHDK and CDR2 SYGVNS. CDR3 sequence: CASSGQGGNTEAFF. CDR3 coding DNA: TGTGCCAGCAGTGGACAGGGTGGGAACACTGAAGCTTTCTTT.

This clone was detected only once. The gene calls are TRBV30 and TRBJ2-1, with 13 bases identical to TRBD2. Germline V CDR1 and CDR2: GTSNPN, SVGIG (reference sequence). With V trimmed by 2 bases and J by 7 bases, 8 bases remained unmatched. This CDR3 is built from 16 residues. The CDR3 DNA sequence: TGTGCCTGGAGTTACGGGACTAGCGGGGTGGCAAATGAGCAGTTCTTC. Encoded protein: CAWSYGTSGVANEQFF.

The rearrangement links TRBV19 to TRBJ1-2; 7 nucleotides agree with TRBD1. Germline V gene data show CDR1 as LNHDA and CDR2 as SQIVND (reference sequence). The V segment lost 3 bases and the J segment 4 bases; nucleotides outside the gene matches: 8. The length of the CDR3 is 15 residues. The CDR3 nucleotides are TGTGCCAGTAGTATCCCGGGACAGCCCCTCTATGGCTACACCTTC. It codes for CASSIPGQPLYGYTF.

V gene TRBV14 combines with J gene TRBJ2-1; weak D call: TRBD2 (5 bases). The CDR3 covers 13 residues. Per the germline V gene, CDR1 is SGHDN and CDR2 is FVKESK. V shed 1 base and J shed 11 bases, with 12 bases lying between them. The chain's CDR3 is CASSQVLNGKQFF. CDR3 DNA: TGTGCCAGCAGCCAAGTACTTAACGGGAAGCAGTTCTTC. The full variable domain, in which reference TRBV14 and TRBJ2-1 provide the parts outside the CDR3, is EAGVTQFPSHSVIEKGQTVTLRCDPISGHDNLYWYRRVMGKEIKFLLHFVKESKQDESGMPNNRFLAERTGGTYSTLKVQPAELEDSGVYFCASSQVLNGKQFFGPGTRLTVL.

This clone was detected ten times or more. CDR3 in amino acids: CASRLASYYEQYF. The CDR3 DNA is TGTGCCAGCAGACTAGCGAGTTACTACGAGCAGTACTTC. J is TRBJ2-7 and V is TRBV6-1, with 7 bases lining up with TRBD2. Germline V gene sequence: CDR1 MNHNS, CDR2 SASEGT. The CDR3 is 13 residues long. The J segment lost 3 bases and the V segment lost 6 bases, leaving 5 bases of the junction unmatched.

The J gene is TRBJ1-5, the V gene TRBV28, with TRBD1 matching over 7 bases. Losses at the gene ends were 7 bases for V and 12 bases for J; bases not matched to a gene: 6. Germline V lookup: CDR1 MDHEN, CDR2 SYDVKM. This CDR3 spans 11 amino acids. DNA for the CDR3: TGTGCCAGCACCCCAGGGGGGTTCCAGCATTTT. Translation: CASTPGGFQHF.